What follows are 23 T cell receptor beta chains derived from one specimen sequenced in a study of blood T cell repertoires in COVID-19. Sequencing was performed with immunoSEQ multiplex PCR; in TCRdb, only in-frame clones are kept and a portion is missing. The profile shows approximately 110,000 clones, around 85% of them singletons. The sequencing sample was made of peripheral blood. The receptors stem from a man over 45 with acute or convalescent COVID-19.

The chain uses TRBV7-3 and TRBJ2-3; the D gene is possibly TRBD2 (5 bases). The CDR3 covers 15 residues. The germline V gene has CDR1 SGHTA and CDR2 FQGTGA. Trimming took 1 base from V and 2 from J, leaving 10 bases between them. CDR3 protein: CASSLMPAVTDTQYF. CDR3 DNA sequence: TGTGCCAGCAGCTTAATGCCAGCGGTCACAGATACGCAGTATTTT. The variable domain in full, completed from reference TRBV7-3 and TRBJ2-3, reads GAGVSQTPSNKVTEKGKYVELRCDPISGHTALYWYRQSLGQGPEFLIYFQGTGAADDSGLPNDRFFAVRPEGSVSTLKIQRTERGDSAVYLCASSLMPAVTDTQYFGPGTRLTVL.

The rearrangement joins TRBV6-6 to TRBJ2-7, with D tentatively TRBD2 (5 bases). The length of the CDR3 is 13 residues. Trimming took 0 bases from V and 5 from J, leaving 8 bases between them. Germline V CDR1 and CDR2: MNHNY, SVGAGI (reference sequence). CDR3 coding DNA: TGTGCCAGCAGTTACTCGAACGGGGACGAGCAGTACTTC. It is translated as CASSYSNGDEQYF.

J is TRBJ2-5 and V is TRBV5-1; 10 nucleotides line up with TRBD2. CDR1 and CDR2 from the germline V gene are SGHRS and YFSETQ. After removal of 5 bases from V and 1 base from J, the junction contained 8 bases not matched to a gene. This CDR3 has 16 amino acids. CDR3 in amino acids: CASRSSLAGAQETQYF. DNA of the CDR3: TGCGCCAGCAGATCGTCCCTAGCGGGGGCCCAAGAGACCCAGTACTTC.

Here the CDR3 reads CASSLFSGGTEAFF. In DNA, the CDR3 is TGTGCCAGCAGTTTATTTTCAGGGGGCACTGAAGCTTTCTTT. The chain is built from TRBV28 and TRBJ1-1; TRBD1 matches at 7 bases. J was trimmed by 4 bases and V by 1 base; bases with no gene match: 3. The CDR3 has 14 amino acids. CDR1 is MDHEN, CDR2 SYDVKM, per germline.

The V and J genes are TRBV12-5 and TRBJ1-5; 12 bases agree with TRBD1. The CDR3 loop spans 18 amino acids. Germline V gives CDR1 LGHNT, CDR2 FRNRAP. V lost 5 bases and J lost 6; bases outside the gene matches: 14. DNA of the CDR3: TGTGCTAGTGGTCTCTACCCGGGACAGGGGGCTTCTAGTCAGCCCCAGCATTTT. This codes for CASGLYPGQGASSQPQHF.

This rearrangement joins TRBV18 to TRBJ1-6, with 8 bases fitting TRBD1. The length of the CDR3 is 18 residues. CDR1 KGHSH and CDR2 LQKENI come from the germline V gene. Trimming cost V 3 bases and J 7 bases; bases outside gene matches: 14. The CDR3 protein is CASSPAQLRQGRNSPLHF. CDR3 DNA: TGTGCCAGCTCACCCGCGCAACTCCGACAGGGGAGGAATTCACCCCTCCACTTT.

The chain carries TRBV14 and TRBJ2-1, with TRBD2 as a possible D gene (6 bases). Germline values: CDR1 SGHDN, CDR2 FVKESK. V dropped 7 bases and J dropped 9 bases, with 10 bases sitting between them. The CDR3 spans 11 residues. DNA for the CDR3: TGTGCCAGCACCATGGGGGGTGAGCAGTTCTTC. It codes for CASTMGGEQFF.

J is TRBJ1-1 and V is TRBV6-5, with D unclear. V was clipped by 2 bases and J by 6 bases, with 13 bases between them. The germline V gene encodes CDR1 MNHEY and CDR2 SVGAGI. The CDR3 is 14 residues long. The CDR3: CASSYMGGSPEAFF. In DNA, the CDR3 is TGTGCCAGCAGTTACATGGGAGGGAGCCCTGAAGCTTTCTTT.

The chain joins TRBV28 to TRBJ1-2; 11 bases are a match to TRBD1. The J segment lost 4 bases and the V segment lost 6 bases, leaving 4 bases of the junction unmatched. The CDR3 spans 14 residues. Germline CDR1 is MDHEN and CDR2 is SYDVKM. DNA of the CDR3: TGTGCCAGCAGGGACAGGGGGCTTCTCTATGGCTACACCTTC. This sequence encodes CASRDRGLLYGYTF.

This chain uses TRBV19 with TRBJ1-1; tentative D call: TRBD1 (6 bases). Trimming removed 6 bases from V and 0 bases from J, with 11 bases in between. Germline values: CDR1 LNHDA, CDR2 SQIVND (reference sequence). The CDR3 totals 14 residues. CDR3 protein: CASSPDRLNTEAFF. The CDR3 nucleotides are TGTGCCAGTAGCCCGGACAGACTGAACACTGAAGCTTTCTTT.

V and J are TRBV5-1 and TRBJ2-3; tentative D call: TRBD1 (5 bases). Germline V gene data show CDR1 as SGHRS and CDR2 as YFSETQ. The CDR3 consists of 13 residues. V was pared by 5 bases and J by 4 bases, with 11 bases between. CDR3 region: CASSFDRSDTQYF. The CDR3 coding sequence is TGCGCCAGCAGTTTCGACAGATCAGATACGCAGTATTTT.

The CDR3 protein is CASSLDQGDYGYTF. The CDR3 DNA reads as TGTGCCAGCAGTTTAGACCAGGGGGACTATGGCTACACCTTC. The chain employs TRBV28 and TRBJ1-2, with 7 nucleotides matching TRBD1. This CDR3 is built from 14 residues. The V gene's germline CDR1 is MDHEN and CDR2 SYDVKM. Unmatched junction bases numbered 3, after V lost 2 bases and J lost 3 bases.

This chain uses TRBV24-1 with TRBJ2-1, with D tentatively TRBD1 (5 bases). Germline CDR1 and CDR2: KGHDR and SFDVKD. This CDR3 spans 13 amino acids. Trimming left V 8 bases short and J 9 bases short, with 16 bases between. The CDR3 nucleotides read TGTGCCACCATAGGCGACAGTCAGGGTGAGCAGTTCTTC. This translates into CATIGDSQGEQFF.

The chain has TRBV19 and TRBJ1-2, with a possible D match to TRBD1 (6 bases). Looked up from germline, CDR1 is LNHDA and CDR2 is SQIVND (reference sequence). This CDR3 has 14 amino acids. Trimming took 5 bases from V and 3 from J, leaving 13 bases between them. The CDR3 is CASSPRDTYYGYTF. CDR3 in DNA: TGTGCCAGTAGTCCCCGGGACACCTACTATGGCTACACCTTC.

CDR3 DNA: TGTGCCAGTAGTATAGAGAAGGGGTCTTTAGCCAAAAACATTCAGTACTTC. Its translation is CASSIEKGSLAKNIQYF. The chain is built from TRBV19 and TRBJ2-4; perhaps TRBD1 as D (5 bases). The CDR3 runs 17 residues. V lost 0 bases to trimming and J lost 0 bases, with 12 bases between them. Germline lookup yields CDR1 LNHDA and CDR2 SQIVND (reference sequence).

This clone occurred a few times. The chain is built from TRBV28 and TRBJ1-2; D is unresolved. Germline V CDR1 and CDR2: MDHEN, SYDVKM. The CDR3 spans 15 residues. V was cut by 5 bases and J by 5 bases, with 18 bases left in between. For the CDR3, the DNA is TGTGCCAGCAGTCTAGCCCCGCAGGCAAGTTATGGCTACACCTTC. Amino acids: CASSLAPQASYGYTF.

This clone was picked up one time. V and J are TRBV5-5 and TRBJ2-7; 9 nucleotides line up with TRBD1. The germline V gene has CDR1 SGHKS and CDR2 YYEKEE (reference sequence). V lost 0 bases, J lost 2 bases, and 0 bases stayed unmatched. This CDR3 comprises 14 residues. The CDR3 reads CASSLGTGAYEQYV. CDR3 nucleotide sequence: TGTGCCAGCAGCTTGGGGACAGGGGCCTACGAGCAGTACGTC.

V gene TRBV15 combines with J gene TRBJ1-4, with D perhaps matching TRBD1 (6 bases). Germline V CDR1 and CDR2: LNHNV, YYDKDF (reference sequence). This CDR3 is 15 amino acids long. The germline V and J ends were trimmed by 5 bases and 7 bases, with 17 bases remaining between them. CDR3 amino acids: CATSGLTGSVEKLFF. CDR3 DNA sequence: TGTGCCACCAGCGGACTTACAGGGTCGGTTGAAAAACTGTTTTTT.

The J gene is TRBJ2-5, the V gene TRBV3-1 (or the pseudogene TRBV3-2), with 9 bases that match TRBD1. Looked up from germline, CDR1 is LGHDT and CDR2 is YNNKEL (reference sequence). V shed 4 bases and J 1 base; nucleotides not matched to a gene: 4. The CDR3 runs to 15 residues. The CDR3 reads CASSRQTGGQETQYF. CDR3 bases: TGTGCCAGCAGCCGACAGACAGGGGGCCAAGAGACCCAGTACTTC.

The chain has TRBV6-5 and TRBJ2-7; D is ambiguous. V lost 0 bases, J lost 2 bases, and 14 bases lay in between. The CDR3 totals 16 residues. Germline CDR1 MNHEY, CDR2 SVGAGI. CDR3 DNA sequence: TGTGCCAGCAGTTACTCGAGGCGGCGGCCCCCCTACGAGCAGTACTTC. This encodes CASSYSRRRPPYEQYF.

The V and J genes are TRBV6-5 and TRBJ1-2; D gene ambiguous. There are 15 residues in the CDR3. Germline CDR1 MNHEY, CDR2 SVGAGI. V gave up 3 bases and J gave up 0 bases, with 11 bases separating them. The CDR3 DNA reads TGTGCCAGCAGTTATCGCCGGGGTACTAACTATGGCTACACCTTC. This translates into CASSYRRGTNYGYTF.

The chain joins TRBV10-2 to TRBJ2-1; possibly TRBD2 for D (6 bases). V was pared by 3 bases and J by 7 bases, with 13 bases between. This CDR3 contains 14 residues. Germline CDR1 is WSHSY and CDR2 is SAAADI. In DNA, the CDR3 is TGCGCCAGCAGTGAAATTGGGGGGATGAATGAGCAGTTCTTC. Residues: CASSEIGGMNEQFF.

In its sample, this clone was seen a few times. This chain links TRBV27 with TRBJ1-5; D is unresolved. The CDR3 sequence is 14 residues long. V lost 4 bases and J 3 bases, leaving 10 bases between the germline ends. Germline V lookup: CDR1 MNHEY, CDR2 SMNVEV (reference sequence). The CDR3 DNA follows: TGTGCCAGCAGTTACCCGCGGTCCAATCAGCCCCAGCATTTT. Translation gives CASSYPRSNQPQHF.